The source of this T cell receptor (beta chain) is a study of cytomegalovirus exposure and HLA in healthy donors. Regarding the study as a whole: Clonal expansion was found to be greater in HLA-associated TCR beta chains than in equally common others in a later analysis. Highly shared sequence variants in one cluster were likely a sequencing artifact.

Each donor was nominally healthy when sampled (though unrecorded immune exposures were likely). Both 60 Vbeta primers and 13 Jbeta primers went into the PCR. Some clones are missing from TCRdb's copy, which holds only in-frame ones; the method was immunoSEQ multiplex PCR. The sample comprises about 90,000 clones, approximately 78% of which are singletons, and 4.5% to 5.5% rests with the top ten. About this clone: Its antigen is not known.

After removal of 4 bases from V and 2 bases from J, the junction contained 5 bases not matched to a gene. CDR1 and CDR2 (germline): LNHNV, YYDKDF (reference sequence). The CDR3 is 16 amino acids. The receptor's source is a woman in her forties in good health and CMV-seropositive. The chain joins TRBV15 to TRBJ2-5, with TRBD2 matching 12 bases. The sequenced sample was PBMCs. DNA of the CDR3: TGTGCCACCAGCATTGGACTAGCGGGAAGTCAAGAGACCCAGTACTTC. Protein: CATSIGLAGSQETQYF.